This T cell receptor beta chain was profiled in a study of blood T cell repertoires in COVID-19. Study summary: The origin of the acute and convalescent COVID-19 samples was the United States, Italy and Spain. T cells, B-cell-depleted T cells, or PBMCs supplied cDNA or gDNA.

This clone has only a few counts. Trimming took 0 bases from V and 2 from J, leaving 16 bases between them. This CDR3 is 17 amino acids long. The germline gives CDR1 SGHDN, CDR2 FVKESK. Per the study methods: The assay estimated nucleated cells by amplifying reference gene primers. Repertoires were generated with immunoSEQ multiplex PCR, while TCRdb's copy carries only in-frame clones and drops some. The V and J calls and clone size are taken from that table; D and trimming were inferred from the DNA. Among under 350,000 clones listed, roughly 85% were seen once. The chain couples TRBV14 to TRBJ2-5; TRBD1 might be the D (6 bases). The clonotype was recovered from a human donor in a cohort sampled during active COVID-19. Sequencing was done on a sample of peripheral blood. CDR3 amino acids: CASSQDLQGRGQETQYF. The CDR3 nucleotides read TGTGCCAGCAGCCAAGATCTGCAGGGGAGAGGGCAAGAGACCCAGTACTTC.